The 10 T cell receptor beta chains listed next were all sequenced from one sample in a study of spatial heterogeneity in lung cancer. Time point defined: blood at routine non-recurrence follow-up after resection. TCRdb independently ran MiXCR on the 5' RACE reads; one entry per CDR3 protein. Among roughly 9,200 distinct CDR3 sequences listed, 20% to 25% were seen once. Sequencing was performed on PBMCs, taken at follow-up. The receptors stem from a female donor with early-stage non-small cell lung cancer.

The chain employs TRBV4-2 and TRBJ2-3, with 7 bases that match TRBD2. Losses at the gene ends were 0 bases for V and 5 bases for J; bases not matched to a gene: 17. Germline CDR1 and CDR2: LGHNA and YNFKEQ. This CDR3 spans 19 amino acids. As DNA, the CDR3 is TGTGCCAGCAGCCAAGAGAAGGGTTTTATGGGGGAGGGAGGAGATACGCAGTATTTT. This sequence encodes CASSQEKGFMGEGGDTQYF.

This clonotype is medium-sized within its sample. The chain is built from TRBV18 and TRBJ2-7; D is possibly TRBD2 (6 bases). Germline V lookup: CDR1 KGHSH, CDR2 LQKENI. Trimming stripped 3 bases from V and 2 bases from J, with 14 bases between. CDR3 length: 15 amino acids. The CDR3 here is CASSPPAGSAYEQYF. For the CDR3, the DNA is TGTGCCAGCTCACCCCCAGCGGGTTCGGCCTACGAGCAGTACTTC.

The chain couples TRBV29-1 to TRBJ2-7; D gene ambiguous. The germline CDR1 and CDR2 sequences are SQVTM and ANQGSEA. CDR3 length: 13 amino acids. V was clipped by 7 bases and J by 6 bases, with 19 bases between them. The DNA for the CDR3 is TGCAGCGCCCAGACGAGCAGGTTCAGCGAGCAGTACTTC. This translates into CSAQTSRFSEQYF.

V usage is TRBV19 and J usage is TRBJ2-7; 8 nucleotides match TRBD2. V lost 3 bases to trimming and J lost 0 bases; unmatched junction nucleotides: 4. Germline V gene lookup returns CDR1 LNHDA and CDR2 SQIVND (reference sequence). The CDR3 contains 15 residues. CDR3 coding DNA: TGTGCCAGTAGTATTGGAAGCGGGAGCTCCTACGAGCAGTACTTC. It translates to CASSIGSGSSYEQYF.

This clonotype is medium-sized (0.01 to 0.1%). The V and J genes are TRBV11-2 and TRBJ1-6; 7 nucleotides match TRBD1. V lost 5 bases, J lost 10 bases, and 8 bases stayed unmatched. The CDR3 loop spans 14 amino acids. In germline, CDR1 is SGHAT, CDR2 FQNNGV. The CDR3 bases are TGTGCCAGCAGCCTGACAGGGTTCGGATCACCCCTCCACTTT. Encoded protein: CASSLTGFGSPLHF.

The CDR3 spells CASSLVGLGQPQHF. The CDR3 DNA is TGTGCCAGCAGTTTAGTGGGTTTAGGGCAGCCCCAGCATTTT. The chain is built from TRBV12-3 or TRBV12-4 and TRBJ1-5; D unresolved. The length of the CDR3 is 14 residues. Between the trimmed V and J ends, which lost 1 base and 7 bases, there was a span of 11 bases.

This clonotype is medium-sized (0.01 to 0.1%). V usage is TRBV7-9 and J usage is TRBJ2-1, with 9 bases lining up with TRBD2. The V gene's germline CDR1 is SEHNR and CDR2 FQNEAQ (reference sequence). This CDR3 is 16 amino acids long. V lost 5 bases to trimming and J lost 3 bases; unmatched junction nucleotides: 8. CDR3 region: CASSAALAGNYNEQFF. CDR3 nucleotides: TGTGCCAGCAGCGCGGCGCTAGCGGGAAACTACAATGAGCAGTTCTTC.

The CDR3 loop reads CSVHPGGVNEQYF. CDR3 sequence (DNA): TGCAGCGTCCACCCCGGCGGGGTTAACGAGCAGTACTTC. This sequence joins TRBV29-1 and TRBJ2-7, with D perhaps TRBD2 (6 bases). The CDR3 covers 13 residues. Germline CDR1 is SQVTM and CDR2 is ANQGSEA. The V end was cut by 6 bases, the J end by 5 bases, with 17 bases between.

The chain employs TRBV15 and TRBJ1-5; maybe TRBD1 (5 bases). This CDR3 spans 15 amino acids. The germline gives CDR1 LNHNV, CDR2 YYDKDF (reference sequence). Trimming removed 5 bases from V and 4 bases from J, with 15 bases in between. This CDR3 reads CATSLGVGGNQPQHF. In DNA form, the CDR3 reads TGTGCCACCAGCCTGGGAGTTGGGGGGAATCAGCCCCAGCATTTT.

In this sample, this clonotype turned up a few times. The rearrangement links TRBV5-5 to TRBJ1-2; D perhaps matches TRBD1 (5 bases). CDR1 is SGHKS and CDR2 is YYEKEE in the germline V gene (reference sequence). This CDR3 has 15 residues. The ends were cut back, 0 bases at V and 3 bases at J, with 12 bases in the middle. CDR3 residues: CASSLAPGPYYGYTF. DNA of the CDR3: TGTGCCAGCAGCTTGGCCCCAGGGCCGTACTATGGCTACACCTTC.